This entry is about one T cell receptor beta chain. Libraries were prepared by immunoSEQ multiplex PCR; TCRdb keeps only in-frame clonotypes and omits some of them. The sample consists of 200,000 to 300,000 clones, 88% of them appearing once. The data were taken from a study of blood T cell repertoires in COVID-19. On the study more broadly: Whether acute or convalescent, the COVID-19 samples came from the United States, Italy and Spain.

The length of the CDR3 is 15 residues. In germline, CDR1 is SGHTA, CDR2 FQGNSA. The J segment lost 6 bases and the V segment lost 2 bases, leaving 5 bases of the junction unmatched. This sequence joins TRBV7-2 and TRBJ2-2, with 8 bases fitting TRBD2. The sequence was collected from an elderly man with acute or convalescent COVID-19. The sample was peripheral blood. CDR3 residues: CASSLPSGGSGELFF. Here the CDR3 DNA reads TGTGCCAGCAGCTTACCCAGCGGGGGCTCCGGGGAGCTGTTTTTT. Supplemented by reference TRBV7-2 and TRBJ2-2, the full variable domain reads GAGVSQSPSNKVTEKGKDVELRCDPISGHTALYWYRQSLGQGLEFLIYFQGNSAPDKSGLPSDRFSAERTGGSVSTLTIQRTQQEDSAVYLCASSLPSGGSGELFFGEGSRLTVL.